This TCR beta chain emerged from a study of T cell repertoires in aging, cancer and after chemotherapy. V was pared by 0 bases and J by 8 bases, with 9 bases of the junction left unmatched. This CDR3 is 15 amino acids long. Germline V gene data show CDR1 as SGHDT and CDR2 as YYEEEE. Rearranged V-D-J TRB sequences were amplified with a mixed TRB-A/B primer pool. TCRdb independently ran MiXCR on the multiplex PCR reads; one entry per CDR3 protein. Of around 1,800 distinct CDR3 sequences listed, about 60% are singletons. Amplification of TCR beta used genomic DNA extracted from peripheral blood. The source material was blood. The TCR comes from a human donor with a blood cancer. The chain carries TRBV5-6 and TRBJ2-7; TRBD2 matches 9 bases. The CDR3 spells CASSLVGSGGHKQYF. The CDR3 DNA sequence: TGTGCCAGCAGCTTGGTAGGTAGCGGGGGCCACAAGCAGTACTTC.